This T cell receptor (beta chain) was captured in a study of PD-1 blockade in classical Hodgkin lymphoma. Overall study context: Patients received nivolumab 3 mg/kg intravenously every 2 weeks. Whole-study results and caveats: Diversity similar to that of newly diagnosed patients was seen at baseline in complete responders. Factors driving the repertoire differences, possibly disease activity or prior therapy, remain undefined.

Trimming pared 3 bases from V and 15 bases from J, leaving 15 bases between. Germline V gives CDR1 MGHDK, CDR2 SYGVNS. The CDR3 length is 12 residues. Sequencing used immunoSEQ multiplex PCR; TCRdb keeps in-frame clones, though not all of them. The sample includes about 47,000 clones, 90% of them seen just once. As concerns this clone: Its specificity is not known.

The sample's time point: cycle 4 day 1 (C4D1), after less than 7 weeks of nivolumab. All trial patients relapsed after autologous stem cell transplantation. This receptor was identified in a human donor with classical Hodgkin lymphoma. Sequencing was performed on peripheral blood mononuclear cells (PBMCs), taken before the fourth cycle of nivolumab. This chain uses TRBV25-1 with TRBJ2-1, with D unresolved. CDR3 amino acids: CASSEPTGFSFF. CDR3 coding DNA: TGTGCCAGCAGTGAGCCTACGGGTTTCTCGTTCTTC.